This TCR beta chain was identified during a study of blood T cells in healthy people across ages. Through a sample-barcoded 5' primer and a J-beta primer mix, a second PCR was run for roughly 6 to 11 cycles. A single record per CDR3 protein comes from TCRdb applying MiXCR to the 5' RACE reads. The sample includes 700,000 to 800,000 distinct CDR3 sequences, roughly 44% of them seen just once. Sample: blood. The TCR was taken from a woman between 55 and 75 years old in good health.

CDR3 sequence (DNA): TGTGCCATCAGGAAGGACAGTCTGTTGGAGACCCAGTACTTC. As protein: CAIRKDSLLETQYF. The rearrangement uses TRBV10-3 and TRBJ2-7, with D possibly being TRBD1 (6 bases). The J call is in doubt because the DNA end fits TRBJ2-5 better. CDR3 length equals 14 residues. CDR1 ENHRY and CDR2 SYGVKD come from the germline V gene.